The 7 T cell receptor beta chains reported below all come from one sample, sequenced in a study of blood T cells in healthy people across ages. For the second PCR, which ran for about 6 to 11 cycles, a sample-barcoded 5' primer and a J-beta primer mix were used. From the 5' RACE reads, TCRdb called clonotypes with MiXCR, one entry per CDR3 protein. The sample consists of approximately 800,000 distinct CDR3 sequences, about 36% of them appearing once. The sequenced sample consisted of blood. The receptors were gathered from a man between 18 and 35 years old in good health.

The chain joins TRBV9 to TRBJ1-2; D unclear. V shed 0 bases and J shed 3 bases, with 9 bases lying between them. This CDR3 has 14 amino acids. Germline values: CDR1 SGDLS, CDR2 YYNGEE. The DNA of the CDR3 is TGTGCCAGCAGCGTAGACACAGCACACTATGGCTACACCTTC. It codes for CASSVDTAHYGYTF.

This clonotype was picked up many times. The CDR3 coding sequence is TGTGCCAGCAGTACTTCTAGCGGGGGTGCCTACAATGAGCAGTTCTTC. It yields the protein CASSTSSGGAYNEQFF. The chain uses TRBV6-1 and TRBJ2-1; 10 bases line up with TRBD2. The junction had 6 bases not matched to a gene; V was cut back by 5 bases and J by 2 bases. CDR3 length equals 16 residues. The germline V gene encodes CDR1 MNHNS and CDR2 SASEGT.

This chain links TRBV7-2 with TRBJ2-2, with a tentative D call TRBD2 (5 bases). Trimming took off 4 bases at V and 2 bases at J, with 11 bases between the two ends. This CDR3 region has 15 residues. CDR1 is SGHTA and CDR2 is FQGNSA in the germline V gene. As DNA, the CDR3 is TGTGCCAGCAGCTCGGGGTCCTCTAACACCGGGGAGCTGTTTTTT. It is translated as CASSSGSSNTGELFF.

A remark on this clonotype: This could be a read error, since a much larger clone is one nucleotide away. The rearrangement uses TRBV9 and TRBJ2-5; D gene ambiguous. The germline V gene encodes CDR1 SGDLS and CDR2 YYNGEE. The CDR3 runs to 13 residues. CDR3 nucleotides: TGTGCCGGCAGCGTAGAGGCTCAAGAGACCCAGTACTTC. This translates into CAGSVEAQETQYF.

On this clonotype: A clone one base away is much larger, so this may be a read error. The rearrangement joins TRBV12-3 or TRBV12-4 to TRBJ2-3, with D possibly matching TRBD1 (6 bases). The CDR3 is 15 residues long. The CDR3 coding sequence is TGTGCCAGCAGTTTTTGGGCAGGGGCCACAGATGCGCAGTATTTT. It codes for CASSFWAGATDAQYF.

The chain is built from TRBV5-6 and TRBJ1-2; D is possibly TRBD1 (5 bases). V was shortened by 3 bases and J by 13 bases, with 22 bases between the two germline ends. This CDR3 region has 14 residues. CDR1 and CDR2 (germline): SGHDT, YYEEEE. The CDR3 loop reads CASSWGLKEPVSTF. The CDR3 nucleotides read TGTGCCAGCAGCTGGGGCTTGAAGGAACCGGTCAGCACCTTC.

This clonotype was counted ten times or more. This chain joins TRBV12-3 or TRBV12-4 and TRBJ1-1; weak D call: TRBD1 (5 bases). The V gene lost 3 bases and the J gene lost 7 bases, with 12 bases spanning the gap. The CDR3 runs to 13 residues. CDR3 region: CASSLGGRSEAFF. CDR3 coding DNA: TGTGCCAGCAGTTTGGGGGGACGGAGTGAAGCTTTCTTT.